The 29 T cell receptor beta chains below were found in one sample sequenced in a study of cytotoxic CD8 clonotypes in ibrutinib-treated CLL. Clones were read by immunoSEQ multiplex PCR, and TCRdb kept only the in-frame ones, dropping some. The table lists 150,000 to 200,000 clones, approximately 91% of them singletons. The starting material was PBMCs, obtained at disease progression, from a patient treated with ibrutinib. The receptors derive from a human donor with chronic lymphocytic leukemia.

The chain has TRBV6-1 and TRBJ2-7; 9 bases are a match to TRBD1. The CDR3 extends over 15 amino acids. The junction had 0 bases not matched to a gene; V was cut back by 0 bases and J by 0 bases. Germline V gene data show CDR1 as MNHNS and CDR2 as SASEGT. The CDR3, as DNA: TGTGCCAGCAGTGAAGCGACAGGGGGCTCCTACGAGCAGTACTTC. Its protein product is CASSEATGGSYEQYF.

The chain combines TRBV30 with TRBJ2-4; 8 nucleotides match TRBD1. The junction had 11 bases not matched to a gene; V was cut back by 2 bases and J by 2 bases. CDR1 and CDR2 (germline): GTSNPN, SVGIG (reference sequence). The CDR3 is 17 residues long. The CDR3 region is CAWSTAWTGYPKNIQYF. CDR3 in DNA: TGTGCCTGGAGTACCGCATGGACAGGGTATCCCAAAAACATTCAGTACTTC.

This clone was picked up one time. The chain couples TRBV27 to TRBJ1-2, with TRBD1 matching over 7 bases. Germline CDR1 and CDR2: MNHEY and SMNVEV (reference sequence). The CDR3 runs to 17 residues. The junction had 14 bases not matched to a gene; V was cut back by 3 bases and J by 4 bases. The CDR3 reads CASSFLTGTDPRYGYTF. CDR3 DNA: TGTGCCAGCAGTTTCCTTACTGGGACAGACCCGCGCTATGGCTACACCTTC.

This clone showed up just once. The V and J genes are TRBV9 and TRBJ1-1, with D possibly TRBD1 on 5 matching bases. The CDR3 contains 13 residues. CDR1 and CDR2 (germline): SGDLS, YYNGEE. Trimming pared 3 bases from V and 8 bases from J, leaving 14 bases between. The CDR3 DNA follows: TGTGCCAGCAGCGGCCGGCGAGGGACCGAAGCTTTCTTT. Protein: CASSGRRGTEAFF.

The chain has TRBV4-1 and TRBJ1-1, with D hard to call. V was pared by 2 bases and J by 1 base, with 26 bases between. The CDR3 has 20 amino acids. The germline gives CDR1 MGHRA, CDR2 YSYEKL. The CDR3 DNA reads TGCGCCAGCAGCCAACTCAAATCGGGGAGTAGCCAGATCAGGAACACTGAAGCTTTCTTT. Its translation: CASSQLKSGSSQIRNTEAFF.

The J gene is TRBJ2-3, the V gene TRBV4-2, with TRBD2 identical over 8 bases. V shed 6 bases and J 0 bases; nucleotides not matched to a gene: 2. The CDR3 contains 14 residues. CDR1 LGHNA and CDR2 YNFKEQ come from the germline V gene. The CDR3 DNA reads as TGTGCCAGCAGTACTAGCGGTAGCACAGATACGCAGTATTTT. Translated: CASSTSGSTDTQYF.

The chain employs TRBV5-6 and TRBJ2-3, with unresolved D. Germline lookup yields CDR1 SGHDT and CDR2 YYEEEE. Trimming removed 0 bases from V and 0 bases from J, with 8 bases in between. There are 15 residues in the CDR3. This CDR3 is CASSLVVSSTDTQYF. Written as DNA, the CDR3 is TGTGCCAGCAGCTTGGTTGTATCTAGCACAGATACGCAGTATTTT.

The CDR3 region has the DNA TGTGCCAGCAGCTTAGTCACTCACGCCTACGAGCAGTACTTC. Its protein is CASSLVTHAYEQYF. The chain couples TRBV13 to TRBJ2-7; D is undetermined. Trimming removed 1 base from V and 2 bases from J, with 9 bases in between. Germline V gene data show CDR1 as PRHDT and CDR2 as FYEKMQ (reference sequence). There are 14 residues in the CDR3.

The rearrangement joins TRBV18 to TRBJ2-1, with TRBD2 as a possible D gene (5 bases). CDR3 size: 15 residues. With 2 bases removed from V and 7 bases from J, the gap between germline ends came to 15 bases. Germline CDR1 and CDR2: KGHSH and LQKENI. CDR3 sequence: CASSPGGLEVNEQFF. CDR3 nucleotides: TGTGCCAGCTCACCAGGCGGGCTGGAGGTAAATGAGCAGTTCTTC.

The chain employs TRBV5-4 and TRBJ2-7, with 9 positions matching TRBD1. The CDR3 contains 13 residues. V was clipped by 4 bases and J by 4 bases; unmatched bases: 3. Per the germline V gene, CDR1 is SGHNT and CDR2 is YYREEE (reference sequence). The DNA for the CDR3 is TGTGCCAGCAGCACGGACAGGGGATACGAGCAGTACTTC. This gives the protein CASSTDRGYEQYF.

The genes are TRBV11-3 and TRBJ2-5; 14 bases map to TRBD2. CDR1 SGHNT and CDR2 YENEEA come from the germline V gene. The J segment lost 4 bases and the V segment lost 0 bases, leaving 10 bases of the junction unmatched. This CDR3 has 19 amino acids. Here the CDR3 DNA reads TGTGCCAGCAGCTTAGATGGGCCGGGACTAGCGGGAGTACCAGAGACCCAGTACTTC. This sequence encodes CASSLDGPGLAGVPETQYF.

The chain carries TRBV18 and TRBJ2-1; 14 bases map to TRBD2. CDR1 is KGHSH, CDR2 LQKENI, per germline. The CDR3 is made up of 16 amino acids. Unmatched junction bases numbered 4, after V lost 0 bases and J lost 9 bases. The CDR3 DNA reads as TGTGCCAGCTCACCACCGGGACTAGCGGGAGTCGGTGAGCAGTTCTTC. It codes for CASSPPGLAGVGEQFF.

Worth noting for this clone: Other nucleotide sequences in the sample specify the same CDR3. The V gene is TRBV9, the J gene TRBJ2-7; TRBD2 might be the D (5 bases). This CDR3 spans 14 amino acids. The ends were cut back, 0 bases at V and 0 bases at J, with 7 bases in the middle. Germline V gene sequence: CDR1 SGDLS, CDR2 YYNGEE. In nucleotides, the CDR3 is TGTGCCAGCAGCGTAGGAGGGAGCTCCTACGAGCAGTACTTC. Amino acids: CASSVGGSSYEQYF. The full variable domain, its missing parts supplied by reference TRBV9 and TRBJ2-7, is DSGVTQTPKHLITATGQRVTLRCSPRSGDLSVYWYQQSLDQGLQFLIQYYNGEERAKGNILERFSAQQFPDLHSELNLSSLELGDSALYFCASSVGGSSYEQYFGPGTRLTVT.

This chain joins TRBV30 and TRBJ2-3, with 8 nucleotides matching TRBD1. The CDR3 spans 15 residues. The ends lost 2 bases at V and 1 base at J; junction bases unmatched: 5. Germline CDR1 and CDR2: GTSNPN and SVGIG (reference sequence). CDR3 bases: TGTGCCTGGAGTCCGGGACAGGAGCGCACAGATACGCAGTATTTT. Translation gives CAWSPGQERTDTQYF. Full variable domain (outside the CDR3, taken from reference TRBV30 and TRBJ2-3): SQTIHQWPATLVQPVGSPLSLECTVEGTSNPNLYWYRQAAGRGLQLLFYSVGIGQISSEVPQNLSASRPQDRQFILSSKKLLLSDSGFYLCAWSPGQERTDTQYFGPGTRLTVL.

This chain uses TRBV7-2 with TRBJ2-3; possibly TRBD2 for D (6 bases). The germline gives CDR1 SGHTA, CDR2 FQGNSA. With 6 bases removed from V and 2 bases from J, the gap between germline ends came to 12 bases. This CDR3 has 14 residues. The CDR3, as DNA: TGTGCCAGCAGTGGGAGCGGGTACACAGATACGCAGTATTTT. Translation: CASSGSGYTDTQYF.

The gene calls are TRBV19 and TRBJ2-1; 13 bases line up with TRBD2. The V gene's germline CDR1 is LNHDA and CDR2 SQIVND (reference sequence). Unmatched junction bases numbered 4, after V lost 1 base and J lost 1 base. CDR3 length: 18 residues. The CDR3 DNA follows: TGTGCCAGTAGTATAGTCCGGACTAGCGGGAGATCCTACAATGAGCAGTTCTTC. Protein product: CASSIVRTSGRSYNEQFF.

This chain joins TRBV30 and TRBJ2-5; D gene ambiguous. Germline lookup yields CDR1 GTSNPN and CDR2 SVGIG (reference sequence). This CDR3 has 13 amino acids. V dropped 2 bases and J dropped 2 bases, with 9 bases sitting between them. The CDR3 region is CAWSRQVQETQYF. As DNA, the CDR3 is TGTGCCTGGAGTCGCCAGGTACAAGAGACCCAGTACTTC.

The gene calls are TRBV29-1 and TRBJ2-1; TRBD2 might be the D (7 bases). Between the trimmed V and J ends, which lost 7 bases and 4 bases, there was a span of 26 bases. This CDR3 is 17 amino acids long. Germline CDR1 is SQVTM and CDR2 is ANQGSEA. The CDR3 protein is CSAGGGGPRYFYNEQFF. The CDR3 DNA is TGCAGCGCGGGGGGCGGGGGCCCACGATACTTTTACAATGAGCAGTTCTTC.

The chain has TRBV6-6 and TRBJ2-7; unclear D gene. Germline V gives CDR1 MNHNY, CDR2 SVGAGI (reference sequence). Trimming stripped 3 bases from V and 0 bases from J, with 12 bases between. This CDR3 has 15 amino acids. The CDR3: CASSYVVGSSYEQYF. The DNA for the CDR3 is TGTGCCAGCAGTTATGTCGTAGGAAGCTCCTACGAGCAGTACTTC.

This clone was observed a handful of times. The J gene is TRBJ1-3, the V gene TRBV21-1; no check of the table's D call, TRBD1, against the DNA was made. TRBV21-1 is a pseudogene. CDR3 length: 16 residues. CDR3 in amino acids: CASSRHRGPSGNTIYF. The CDR3 nucleotides are TGTGCCAGCAGCAGGCACAGGGGGCCCTCTGGAAACACCATATATTTT.

The chain employs TRBV2 and TRBJ2-2, with D perhaps being TRBD1 or TRBD2 (5 bases each). The CDR3 has 15 residues. The germline V gene encodes CDR1 SNHLY and CDR2 FYNNEI. V was trimmed by 7 bases and J by 4 bases, leaving 16 bases between them. DNA for the CDR3: TGTGCCAGCACGGGGCCCCCTCCGAGCACCGGGGAGCTGTTTTTT. Protein: CASTGPPPSTGELFF.

The chain employs TRBV7-3 and TRBJ2-1; 12 bases align to TRBD2. The junction had 10 bases not matched to a gene; V was cut back by 5 bases and J by 8 bases. The CDR3 runs 16 residues. Germline-derived CDR1 and CDR2 are SGHTA and FQGTGA. The DNA of the CDR3 is TGTGCCAGCAGCCCTTCCCGACTAGCGGGAGAGCATGAGCAGTTCTTC. Translating it yields CASSPSRLAGEHEQFF.

This chain links TRBV25-1 with TRBJ1-1, with 10 nucleotides matching TRBD1. The CDR3 runs to 14 residues. V lost 6 bases, J lost 9 bases, and 10 bases stayed unmatched. CDR1 is MGHDK and CDR2 is SYGVNS in the germline V gene. CDR3: CASREPGQGNQAFF. CDR3 nucleotide sequence: TGTGCCAGCAGGGAACCGGGACAGGGGAACCAAGCTTTCTTT.

This rearrangement joins TRBV4-2 to TRBJ1-4; TRBD1 matches at 11 bases. The germline V gene encodes CDR1 LGHNA and CDR2 YNFKEQ. Losses at the gene ends were 2 bases for V and 7 bases for J; bases not matched to a gene: 6. The CDR3 covers 16 residues. The CDR3 coding sequence is TGTGCCAGCAGCCAATCTGGGGGGACAGGGGGTGAAAAACTGTTTTTT. Its translation: CASSQSGGTGGEKLFF.

V is TRBV27 and J is TRBJ1-1; D possibly corresponds to TRBD1 (6 bases). Trimming removed 5 bases at V and 2 bases at J, with 9 bases between. Germline values: CDR1 MNHEY, CDR2 SMNVEV (reference sequence). The CDR3 sequence is 13 residues long. The CDR3 DNA reads TGTGCCAGCAGTCGACAGGTTAACACTGAAGCTTTCTTT. Protein: CASSRQVNTEAFF.

The J gene is TRBJ2-4, the V gene TRBV7-2; D ambiguous. The V gene's germline CDR1 is SGHTA and CDR2 FQGNSA. The CDR3 length is 16 residues. V was shortened by 7 bases and J by 2 bases, with 18 bases between the two germline ends. In nucleotides, the CDR3 is TGTGCCAGCACCCTGTTGAGGTCGGAAACCAAAAACATTCAGTACTTC. Its translation is CASTLLRSETKNIQYF. Full variable domain (rest looked up from reference TRBV7-2 and TRBJ2-4): GAGVSQSPSNKVTEKGKDVELRCDPISGHTALYWYRQSLGQGLEFLIYFQGNSAPDKSGLPSDRFSAERTGGSVSTLTIQRTQQEDSAVYLCASTLLRSETKNIQYFGAGTRLSVL.

As concerns this clone: An end of the junction does not agree with germline; a read error may underlie this. V is TRBV5-6 and J is TRBJ2-7, with TRBD1 matching over 12 bases. The germline CDR1 and CDR2 sequences are SGHDT and YYEEEE. The CDR3 sequence is 16 residues long. CDR3 residues: CARSFWDRGHRGEQYF. The CDR3, as DNA: TGTGCCCGCAGCTTCTGGGACAGGGGGCATCGGGGGGAGCAGTACTTC.

The V call is TRBV7-9, the J call TRBJ2-5; perhaps TRBD2 as D (6 bases). Germline lookup yields CDR1 SEHNR and CDR2 FQNEAQ (reference sequence). CDR3 length: 14 amino acids. Between the trimmed V and J ends, which lost 2 bases and 7 bases, there was a span of 14 bases. CDR3 nucleotides: TGTGCCAGCAGCTTATCGGAGGGAATGGGGACCCAGTACTTC. Translated: CASSLSEGMGTQYF.

The V call is TRBV19, the J call TRBJ2-4; a possible D gene is TRBD1 (5 bases). Germline-derived CDR1 and CDR2 are LNHDA and SQIVND (reference sequence). CDR3 length equals 17 residues. The V end lost 5 bases, the J end lost 8 bases, and 25 bases lay between the germline ends. CDR3 sequence: CASSVGVNQVMKDIQYF. The CDR3 region has the DNA TGTGCCAGTAGTGTAGGGGTTAATCAGGTCATGAAAGACATTCAGTACTTC.